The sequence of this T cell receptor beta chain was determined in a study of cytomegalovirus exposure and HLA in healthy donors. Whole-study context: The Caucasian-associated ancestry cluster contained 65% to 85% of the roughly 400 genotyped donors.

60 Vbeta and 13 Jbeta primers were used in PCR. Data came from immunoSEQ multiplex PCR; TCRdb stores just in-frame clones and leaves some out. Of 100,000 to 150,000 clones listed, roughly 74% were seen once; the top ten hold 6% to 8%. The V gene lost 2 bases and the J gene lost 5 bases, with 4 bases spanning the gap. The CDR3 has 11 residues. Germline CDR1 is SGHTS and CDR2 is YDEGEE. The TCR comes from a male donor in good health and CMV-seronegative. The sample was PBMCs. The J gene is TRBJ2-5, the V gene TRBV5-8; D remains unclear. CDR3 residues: CASSFRETQYF. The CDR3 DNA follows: TGTGCCAGCAGCTTCAGGGAGACCCAGTACTTC.